This TCR beta chain was sequenced during a study of Graves' ophthalmopathy and Graves' hyperthyroidism. The wider study: Peripheral blood samples were taken at initial diagnosis, before any treatment.

V gave up 7 bases and J gave up 4 bases, with 13 bases separating them. The CDR3 is made up of 13 amino acids. RNA transcripts were the source from which TCR beta CDR3 regions were amplified. RT-PCR was first run with HTBI primers, then multiplex PCR in a second round. TCRdb called the multiplex PCR reads again in MiXCR, with one record for every CDR3 protein. The data contain approximately 700,000 distinct CDR3 sequences, about 38% of them singletons. As the starting material, around 9.1 ml of fresh peripheral blood yielded the PBMCs. The V gene is TRBV12-3 or TRBV12-4, the J gene TRBJ1-1, with D possibly matching TRBD1 (6 bases). Sequenced material: peripheral blood. The origin of this receptor is an adult man with Graves' ophthalmopathy. CDR3 sequence reads: CASTRGGGTEAFF. Here the CDR3 DNA reads TGTGCCAGCACTCGGGGGGGCGGCACTGAAGCTTTCTTT.